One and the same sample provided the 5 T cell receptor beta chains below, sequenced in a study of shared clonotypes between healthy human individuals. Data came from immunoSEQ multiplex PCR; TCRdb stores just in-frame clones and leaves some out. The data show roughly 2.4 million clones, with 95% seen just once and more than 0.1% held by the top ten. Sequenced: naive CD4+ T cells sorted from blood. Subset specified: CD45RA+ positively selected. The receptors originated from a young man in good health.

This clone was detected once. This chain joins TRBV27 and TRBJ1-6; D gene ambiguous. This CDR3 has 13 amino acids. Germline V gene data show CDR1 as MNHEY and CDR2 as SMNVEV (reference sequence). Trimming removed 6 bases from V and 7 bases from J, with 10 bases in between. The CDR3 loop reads CASRRVSNSPLHF. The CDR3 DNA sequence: TGTGCCAGCAGGAGGGTCTCAAATTCACCCCTCCACTTT.

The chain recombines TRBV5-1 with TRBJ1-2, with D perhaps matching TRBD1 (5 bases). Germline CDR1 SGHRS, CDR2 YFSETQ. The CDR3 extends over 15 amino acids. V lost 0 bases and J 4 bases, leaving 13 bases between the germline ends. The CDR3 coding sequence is TGCGCCAGCAGCTTGGGAGGGACCGGCGGCTATGGCTACACCTTC. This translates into CASSLGGTGGYGYTF.

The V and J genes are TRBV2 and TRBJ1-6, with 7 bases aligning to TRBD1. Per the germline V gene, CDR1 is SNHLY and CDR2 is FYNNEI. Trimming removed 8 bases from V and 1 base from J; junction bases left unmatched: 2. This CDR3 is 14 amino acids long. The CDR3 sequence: CASRQGSYNSPLHF. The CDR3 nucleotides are TGTGCCAGCCGACAGGGATCCTATAATTCACCCCTCCACTTT.

In nucleotides, the CDR3 is TGTGCCAGCAGCCCCGGGACAGCTAATCAGCCCCAGCATTTT. Its translation is CASSPGTANQPQHF. This chain links TRBV7-9 with TRBJ1-5, with 7 bases lining up with TRBD1. This CDR3 region has 14 residues. Germline trimming cut 5 bases from V and 4 bases from J; bases unmatched to any gene: 5. The germline V gene encodes CDR1 SEHNR and CDR2 FQNEAQ (reference sequence).

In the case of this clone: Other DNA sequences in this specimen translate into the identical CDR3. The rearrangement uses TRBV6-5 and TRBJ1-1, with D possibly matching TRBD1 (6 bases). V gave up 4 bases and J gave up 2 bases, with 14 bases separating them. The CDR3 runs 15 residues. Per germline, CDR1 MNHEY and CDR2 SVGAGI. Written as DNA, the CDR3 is TGTGCCAGCAGTTCCCTAACTGGGGGCAACACTGAAGCTTTCTTT. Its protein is CASSSLTGGNTEAFF.